Below, 19 T cell receptor beta chains from the same sample are listed, as sequenced in a study of T cell repertoires in cytomegalovirus infection. TCRdb reprocessed the reads via MiXCR and lists one record per CDR3 protein. The profile shows about 400,000 distinct CDR3 sequences, over 15% of them singletons. The specimen was PBMCs. The receptor set was obtained from a human donor in good health (CMV status not recorded). Some clones in this sample may be carry-over from other donors' samples.

This clonotype occurred a few times. The chain uses TRBV4-1 and TRBJ1-2, with D possibly matching TRBD1 (6 bases). Germline values: CDR1 MGHRA, CDR2 YSYEKL. Trimming cost V 1 base and J 4 bases, with 13 bases left between them. CDR3 size: 15 residues. CDR3 sequence: CASSQVVTGAYGYTF. The DNA for the CDR3 is TGCGCCAGCAGCCAAGTAGTGACAGGTGCCTATGGCTACACCTTC.

This clonotype was picked up a small number of times. CDR3 loop: CASTLTSGPYNEQFF. CDR3 nucleotides: TGTGCCAGCACCCTGACTAGCGGCCCCTACAATGAGCAGTTCTTC. The chain couples TRBV5-4 to TRBJ2-1; 9 bases are shared with TRBD2. From germline, CDR1 is SGHNT and CDR2 YYREEE (reference sequence). This CDR3 contains 15 residues. Losses at the gene ends were 6 bases for V and 2 bases for J; bases not matched to a gene: 6. Full variable domain (outside the CDR3, taken from reference TRBV5-4 and TRBJ2-1): ETGVTQSPTHLIKTRGQQVTLRCSSQSGHNTVSWYQQALGQGPQFIFQYYREEENGRGNFPPRFSGLQFPNYSSELNVNALELDDSALYLCASTLTSGPYNEQFFGPGTRLTVL.

In this sample, this clonotype turned up many times. CDR3 residues: CASSGARQETQYF. As DNA, the CDR3 is TGTGCCAGCAGCGGAGCGCGACAAGAGACCCAGTACTTC. The chain links TRBV7-2 to TRBJ2-5; D is undetermined. V was cut by 5 bases and J by 2 bases, with 9 bases left in between. The germline V gene encodes CDR1 SGHTA and CDR2 FQGNSA. This CDR3 has 13 residues.

The rearrangement joins TRBV7-9 to TRBJ2-1; 7 nucleotides line up with TRBD2. CDR1 is SEHNR, CDR2 FQNEAQ, per germline (reference sequence). The V segment lost 4 bases and the J segment 3 bases; nucleotides outside the gene matches: 9. This CDR3 is 16 amino acids long. The CDR3 is CASSYLAEGSYNEQFF. In DNA, the CDR3 is TGTGCCAGCAGCTACCTAGCGGAGGGTAGCTACAATGAGCAGTTCTTC.

The genes are TRBV7-2 and TRBJ2-7; D is perhaps TRBD2 (6 bases). The CDR3 spans 13 residues. V lost 5 bases and J lost 4, with 12 bases in between. Germline loops: CDR1 SGHTA, CDR2 FQGNSA. CDR3 nucleotide sequence: TGTGCCAGCAGCCCCCTCGGGGGTTACGAGCAGTACTTC. This sequence encodes CASSPLGGYEQYF. The variable domain in full, completed from reference TRBV7-2 and TRBJ2-7, reads GAGVSQSPSNKVTEKGKDVELRCDPISGHTALYWYRQSLGQGLEFLIYFQGNSAPDKSGLPSDRFSAERTGGSVSTLTIQRTQQEDSAVYLCASSPLGGYEQYFGPGTRLTVT.

In its sample, this clonotype was seen many times. The chain has TRBV7-2 and TRBJ2-7; D may match TRBD1 or TRBD2 (6 bases each). Germline lookup yields CDR1 SGHTA and CDR2 FQGNSA. This CDR3 contains 14 residues. Trimming cost V 1 base and J 2 bases, with 9 bases left between them. CDR3 nucleotide sequence: TGTGCCAGCAGCTTAGAGGGGGGCGCCTACGAGCAGTACTTC. Translated, it gives CASSLEGGAYEQYF. The entire variable domain, with the rest obtained from reference TRBV7-2 and TRBJ2-7, is as follows: GAGVSQSPSNKVTEKGKDVELRCDPISGHTALYWYRQSLGQGLEFLIYFQGNSAPDKSGLPSDRFSAERTGGSVSTLTIQRTQQEDSAVYLCASSLEGGAYEQYFGPGTRLTVT.

The V call is TRBV20-1, the J call TRBJ2-5; D possibly corresponds to TRBD2 (7 bases). The CDR3 consists of 15 residues. Trimming shortened V by 3 bases and J by 2 bases, and 16 bases separated the two germline ends. CDR1 and CDR2 from the germline V gene are DFQATT and SNEGSKA (reference sequence). The CDR3 DNA follows: TGCAGTGCTAGCTCCCAACGGGGGGCTCAAGAGACCCAGTACTTC. Translation: CSASSQRGAQETQYF.

This clonotype was seen at least ten times. The chain uses TRBV5-5 and TRBJ1-2; unclear D gene. Germline-derived CDR1 and CDR2 are SGHKS and YYEKEE (reference sequence). The CDR3 has 12 residues. Deletions cut 5 bases from V and 6 bases from J, with 11 bases between. This CDR3 reads CASSLVGNGYTF. For the CDR3, the DNA is TGTGCCAGCAGTTTAGTGGGGAATGGCTACACCTTC.

A word on this clonotype: At one boundary the junction diverges from the germline segment, which might be a read error. For the CDR3, the DNA is TGTGCCAGCATCTTTTGGACAGCCCCGAACACGGAAGCTTTCTTT. Its translation: CASIFWTAPNTEAFF. The chain employs TRBV11-2 and TRBJ1-1, with a possible D match to TRBD1 (6 bases). Germline-derived CDR1 and CDR2 are SGHAT and FQNNGV. This CDR3 has 15 residues.

This clonotype was detected a few times. V and J are TRBV11-1 and TRBJ2-1; D perhaps matches TRBD2 (5 bases). The CDR3 spans 18 residues. Trimming shortened V by 1 base and J by 7 bases, and 23 bases separated the two germline ends. Germline lookup yields CDR1 SGHAT and CDR2 FQDESV (reference sequence). The CDR3 DNA follows: TGTGCCAGCAGCTTAGGACTGTGGAGGACGGGGAACAATAATGAGCAGTTCTTC. Translation gives CASSLGLWRTGNNNEQFF. The full variable domain, completed using reference TRBV11-1 and TRBJ2-1, is EAEVAQSPRYKITEKSQAVAFWCDPISGHATLYWYRQILGQGPELLVQFQDESVVDDSQLPKDRFSAERLKGVDSTLKIQPAELGDSAMYLCASSLGLWRTGNNNEQFFGPGTRLTVL.

This clonotype was picked up a small number of times. V and J are TRBV19 and TRBJ1-2, with 8 bases matching TRBD1. Germline V gene lookup returns CDR1 LNHDA and CDR2 SQIVND (reference sequence). J was trimmed by 9 bases and V by 7 bases; bases with no gene match: 7. This CDR3 is 12 amino acids long. For the CDR3, the DNA is TGTGCCAGTATGGACAGGGTTCGGAGCTACACCTTC. Protein: CASMDRVRSYTF. The variable domain in full, completed from reference TRBV19 and TRBJ1-2, reads DGGITQSPKYLFRKEGQNVTLSCEQNLNHDAMYWYRQDPGQGLRLIYYSQIVNDFQKGDIAEGYSVSREKKESFPLTVTSAQKNPTAFYLCASMDRVRSYTFGSGTRLTVV.

The chain uses TRBV29-1 and TRBJ2-6, with D unresolved. Germline CDR1 reads SQVTM; CDR2 reads ANQGSEA. This CDR3 comprises 15 residues. V lost 4 bases to trimming and J lost 1 base, with 11 bases between them. Here the CDR3 reads CSVGTWGSGANVLTF. CDR3 DNA: TGCAGCGTTGGGACCTGGGGATCTGGGGCCAACGTCCTGACTTTC.

Written as DNA, the CDR3 is TGTGCCAGCAGCCTGGAACTAGCGCAGAATGAGCAGTTCTTC. Translating gives CASSLELAQNEQFF. The chain couples TRBV3-1 to TRBJ2-1; 7 bases are a match to TRBD2. The J segment lost 7 bases and the V segment lost 4 bases, leaving 7 bases of the junction unmatched. CDR1 and CDR2 from the germline V gene are LGHDT and YNNKEL (reference sequence). The CDR3 runs to 14 residues.

This clonotype showed up many times. The genes are TRBV7-2 and TRBJ2-1, with 9 bases that match TRBD1. Losses at the gene ends were 5 bases for V and 9 bases for J; bases not matched to a gene: 11. The CDR3 consists of 15 residues. Germline loops: CDR1 SGHTA, CDR2 FQGNSA. The CDR3 nucleotides read TGTGCCAGCAGCCCCCTCCGGACAGGGGCGGGTGAGCAGTTCTTC. It encodes CASSPLRTGAGEQFF.

The chain has TRBV10-3 and TRBJ2-5; 9 bases fit TRBD1. The CDR3 totals 15 residues. Germline V lookup: CDR1 ENHRY, CDR2 SYGVKD. The trim removed 10 bases at V and 7 bases at J, leaving 16 bases unmatched. The CDR3 protein is CATLIGQGKDGTQYF. The CDR3 DNA reads as TGTGCCACTCTTATCGGACAGGGGAAGGATGGGACCCAGTACTTC.

In this sample, this clonotype turned up many times. The V gene is TRBV15, the J gene TRBJ2-5; 7 bases are a match to TRBD2. Germline V gene data show CDR1 as LNHNV and CDR2 as YYDKDF (reference sequence). The CDR3 loop spans 18 amino acids. Trimming cost V 3 bases and J 0 bases; bases outside gene matches: 13. The CDR3 DNA reads as TGTGCCACCAGCAGTTCCCGAGGGAGGGTCGGGGACCAAGAGACCCAGTACTTC. Encoded protein: CATSSSRGRVGDQETQYF.

The rearrangement uses TRBV29-1 and TRBJ2-3; 7 bases align to TRBD2. The CDR3 sequence is 11 residues long. With 7 bases clipped from V and 6 bases from J, the junction kept 4 bases outside the gene matches. In germline, CDR1 is SQVTM, CDR2 ANQGSEA. The CDR3 loop reads CSAGTMDTQYF. The CDR3, as DNA: TGCAGCGCTGGGACTATGGATACGCAGTATTTT.

In this sample, this clonotype turned up many times. V is TRBV5-4 and J is TRBJ1-1, with D hard to call. The CDR3 covers 13 residues. CDR1 and CDR2 from the germline V gene are SGHNT and YYREEE (reference sequence). V lost 3 bases to trimming and J lost 0 bases, with 6 bases between them. The CDR3 DNA reads TGTGCCAGCAGCTCGGCCATGAACACTGAAGCTTTCTTT. Its protein product is CASSSAMNTEAFF.

This clonotype turned up a few times. The rearrangement joins TRBV4-2 to TRBJ2-1; 12 nucleotides line up with TRBD2. The CDR3 runs 16 residues. V shed 3 bases, J shed 8 bases, and the junction held 8 bases outside the gene matches. The germline V gene has CDR1 LGHNA and CDR2 YNFKEQ. The CDR3, as DNA: TGTGCCAGCAGCCAGACGACTAGCGGGGGACGGGATGAGCAGTTCTTC. Its protein is CASSQTTSGGRDEQFF.